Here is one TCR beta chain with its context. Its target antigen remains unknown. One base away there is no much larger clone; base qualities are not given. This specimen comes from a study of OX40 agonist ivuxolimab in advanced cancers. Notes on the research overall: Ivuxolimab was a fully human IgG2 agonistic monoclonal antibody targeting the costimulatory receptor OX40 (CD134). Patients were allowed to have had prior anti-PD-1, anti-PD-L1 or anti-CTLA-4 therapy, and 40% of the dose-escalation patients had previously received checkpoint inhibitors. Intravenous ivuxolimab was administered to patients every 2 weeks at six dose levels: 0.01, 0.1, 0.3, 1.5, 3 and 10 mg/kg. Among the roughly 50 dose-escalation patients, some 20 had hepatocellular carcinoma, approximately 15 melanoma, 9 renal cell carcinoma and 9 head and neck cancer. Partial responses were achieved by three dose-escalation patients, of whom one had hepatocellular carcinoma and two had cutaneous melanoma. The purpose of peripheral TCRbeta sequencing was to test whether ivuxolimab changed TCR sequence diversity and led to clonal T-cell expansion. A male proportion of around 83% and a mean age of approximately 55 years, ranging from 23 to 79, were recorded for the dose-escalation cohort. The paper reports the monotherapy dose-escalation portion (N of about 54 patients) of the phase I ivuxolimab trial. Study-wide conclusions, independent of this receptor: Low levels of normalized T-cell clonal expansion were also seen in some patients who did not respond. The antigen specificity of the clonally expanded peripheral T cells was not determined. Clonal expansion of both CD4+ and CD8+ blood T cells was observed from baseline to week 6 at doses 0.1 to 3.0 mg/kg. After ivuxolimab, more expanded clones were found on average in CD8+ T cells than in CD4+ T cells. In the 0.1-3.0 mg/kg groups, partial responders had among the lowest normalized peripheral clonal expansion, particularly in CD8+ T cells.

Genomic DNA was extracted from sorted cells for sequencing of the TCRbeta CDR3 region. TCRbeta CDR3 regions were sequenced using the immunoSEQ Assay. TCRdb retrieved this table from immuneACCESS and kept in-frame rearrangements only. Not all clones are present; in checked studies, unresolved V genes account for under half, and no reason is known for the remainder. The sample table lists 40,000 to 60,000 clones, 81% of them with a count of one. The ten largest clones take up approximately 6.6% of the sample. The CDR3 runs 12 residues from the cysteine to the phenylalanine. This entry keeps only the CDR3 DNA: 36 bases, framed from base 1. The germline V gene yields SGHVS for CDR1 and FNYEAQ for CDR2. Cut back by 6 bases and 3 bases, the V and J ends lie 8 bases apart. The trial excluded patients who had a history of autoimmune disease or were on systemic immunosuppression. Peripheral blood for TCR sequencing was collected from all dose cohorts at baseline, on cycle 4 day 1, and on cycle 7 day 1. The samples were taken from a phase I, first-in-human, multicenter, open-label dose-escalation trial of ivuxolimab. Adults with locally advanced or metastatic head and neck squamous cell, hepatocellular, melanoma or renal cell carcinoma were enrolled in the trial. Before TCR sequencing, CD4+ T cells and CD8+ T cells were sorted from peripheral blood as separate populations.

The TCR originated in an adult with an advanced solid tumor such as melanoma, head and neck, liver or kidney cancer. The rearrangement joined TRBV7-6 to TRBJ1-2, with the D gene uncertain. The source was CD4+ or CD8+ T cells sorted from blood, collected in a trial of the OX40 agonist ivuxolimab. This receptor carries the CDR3 CASRPDDYGYTF. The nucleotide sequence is TGTGCCAGCAGACCGGACGACTATGGCTACACCTTC.